These 10 T cell receptor beta chains share one sample of origin, sequenced in a study of blood T cell repertoires in COVID-19. Profiled with immunoSEQ multiplex PCR; TCRdb holds only in-frame clones, not every one. This table has some 190,000 clones, approximately 80% appearing once. Sequencing input: peripheral blood. Receptors were obtained from a woman of 80 years or more with COVID-19, enrolled during active disease.

The chain combines TRBV5-1 with TRBJ2-3; TRBD2 is a possible D gene (5 bases). The V gene's germline CDR1 is SGHRS and CDR2 YFSETQ. The CDR3 extends over 17 amino acids. V was clipped by 5 bases and J by 1 base, with 20 bases between them. The CDR3 DNA is TGCGCCAGCAGTCTAGCTGAGGGCCGCCGGGGCACAGATACGCAGTATTTT. It codes for CASSLAEGRRGTDTQYF.

To note about this clone: Other DNA sequences in this sample translate to the same CDR3. The rearrangement uses TRBV7-9 and TRBJ1-3; 7 bases agree with TRBD1. The ends lost 8 bases at V and 7 bases at J; junction bases unmatched: 8. CDR3 length equals 13 residues. Germline V gene sequence: CDR1 SEHNR, CDR2 FQNEAQ (reference sequence). CDR3 DNA: TGTGCCAGCCGAACAGGGGCCGGGAACACCATATATTTT. Residues: CASRTGAGNTIYF.

A single count supports this clone. J is TRBJ1-3 and V is TRBV3-1 (or the pseudogene TRBV3-2); D not certain. V was shortened by 4 bases and J by 2 bases, with 12 bases between the two germline ends. In germline, CDR1 is LGHDT, CDR2 YNNKEL (reference sequence). The CDR3 has 15 amino acids. This CDR3 reads CASSPGWVTGNTIYF. The CDR3 nucleotides are TGTGCCAGCAGCCCGGGTTGGGTCACTGGAAACACCATATATTTT.

The chain uses TRBV5-1 and TRBJ2-5; perhaps TRBD2 as D (6 bases). The V end was cut by 2 bases, the J end by 1 base, with 18 bases between. CDR1 is SGHRS and CDR2 is YFSETQ in the germline V gene. The CDR3 is 17 amino acids. The CDR3 DNA reads TGCGCCAGCAGCTTAGGGGTCGAGCGGGCTTTCCAAGAGACCCAGTACTTC. This gives the protein CASSLGVERAFQETQYF.

This clone was seen just once. The chain carries TRBV7-9 and TRBJ2-7, with D possibly matching TRBD1 (6 bases). Trimming left V 3 bases short and J 7 bases short, with 13 bases between. In germline, CDR1 is SEHNR, CDR2 FQNEAQ (reference sequence). This CDR3 has 13 amino acids. CDR3 bases: TGTGCCAGCAGCTTTACAGGGTTTGGGGAGCAGTACTTC. The encoded protein is CASSFTGFGEQYF.

V usage is TRBV19 and J usage is TRBJ1-5; D unclear. CDR3 length: 18 residues. V lost 6 bases and J 4 bases, leaving 25 bases between the germline ends. The germline V gene has CDR1 LNHDA and CDR2 SQIVND (reference sequence). As DNA, the CDR3 is TGTGCCAGTAGGACGACACTTGGCCTAAATTTTGTAAATCAGCCCCAGCATTTT. It translates to CASRTTLGLNFVNQPQHF.

This chain uses TRBV6-4 with TRBJ1-1, with D perhaps TRBD1 (5 bases). V lost 4 bases, J lost 5 bases, and 11 bases lay in between. This CDR3 comprises 13 residues. The V gene's germline CDR1 is MRHNA and CDR2 SNTAGT. CDR3 coding DNA: TGTGCCAGCAGTGTCCAGGGCGGAACTGAAGCTTTCTTT. Its protein is CASSVQGGTEAFF.

The rearrangement links TRBV7-2 to TRBJ1-6, with TRBD1 matching over 7 bases. The CDR3 consists of 17 residues. Germline-derived CDR1 and CDR2 are SGHTA and FQGNSA. Trimming at V came to 6 bases and at J to 0 bases, leaving 8 bases not matched to a gene. For the CDR3, the DNA is TGTGCCAGCAGGGACCTGACAGGGAGCTCCTATAATTCACCCCTCCACTTT. This codes for CASRDLTGSSYNSPLHF.

This clone was observed a few times. The chain combines TRBV5-6 with TRBJ1-2, with 9 bases aligning to TRBD1. The germline gives CDR1 SGHDT, CDR2 YYEEEE. CDR3 length equals 15 residues. The V and J ends lost 3 bases and 4 bases, in that order; junction bases with no gene match: 7. The CDR3 DNA reads as TGTGCCAGCAGCTACAACAGGGGGCGCGGCTATGGCTACACCTTC. Its translation is CASSYNRGRGYGYTF.

The chain has TRBV20-1 and TRBJ2-7; tentative D call: TRBD2 (6 bases). CDR1 DFQATT and CDR2 SNEGSKA come from the germline V gene (reference sequence). CDR3 length: 14 amino acids. Trimming took off 3 bases at V and 7 bases at J, with 19 bases between the two ends. The CDR3 region has the DNA TGCAGTGCTAGTCTCCGGGCCGGGGGTAAGGAGCAGTACTTC. This codes for CSASLRAGGKEQYF.